The 32 T cell receptor beta chains given below trace back to one sample, sequenced in a study of response to subunit inactivated influenza vaccine. Via MiXCR, TCRdb re-called the RT-PCR reads, giving one row per CDR3 protein. There are some 800,000 distinct CDR3 sequences in the sample; approximately 22% occur only once, and roughly a tenth lies in the top ten. This material consisted of PBMCs from blood, taken roughly 5 days after vaccination. The receptors derive from a man aged 45-65 years who received an inactivated influenza vaccine.

This clonotype was seen more than once but under ten times. The chain couples TRBV4-1 to TRBJ2-3; D remains unclear. The germline CDR1 and CDR2 sequences are MGHRA and YSYEKL. CDR3 size: 15 residues. Trimming shortened V by 3 bases and J by 0 bases, and 10 bases separated the two germline ends. The CDR3, as DNA: TGCGCCAGCAGCCAGGAAGTGGGGAGCACAGATACGCAGTATTTT. Its translation is CASSQEVGSTDTQYF.

This rearrangement joins TRBV28 to TRBJ1-6; D is unresolved. CDR3 length equals 15 residues. Germline V gene lookup returns CDR1 MDHEN and CDR2 SYDVKM. The V gene lost 3 bases and the J gene lost 3 bases, with 9 bases spanning the gap. DNA for the CDR3: TGTGCCAGCAGTTTTATCCGGGACTATAATTCACCCCTCCACTTT. Protein sequence: CASSFIRDYNSPLHF. The whole variable domain, filled in from reference TRBV28 and TRBJ1-6, reads DVKVTQSSRYLVKRTGEKVFLECVQDMDHENMFWYRQDPGLGLRLIYFSYDVKMKEKGDIPEGYSVSREKKERFSLILESASTNQTSMYLCASSFIRDYNSPLHFGNGTRLTVT.

The rearrangement links TRBV20-1 to TRBJ2-5, with 9 bases that match TRBD2. Per the germline V gene, CDR1 is DFQATT and CDR2 is SNEGSKA (reference sequence). This CDR3 has 12 amino acids. V was pared by 4 bases and J by 5 bases, with 2 bases of the junction left unmatched. The CDR3 region has the DNA TGCAGTGCTAATAGCGGGAGTGAGACCCAGTACTTC. Its translation: CSANSGSETQYF.

This clonotype occurred a few times. This rearrangement joins TRBV19 to TRBJ2-3; 9 bases are shared with TRBD2. The CDR3 covers 14 residues. J lost 4 bases, V lost 6 bases, and 5 bases had no gene match. Germline V lookup: CDR1 LNHDA, CDR2 SQIVND (reference sequence). The CDR3 bases are TGTGCCAGTAGAAGCGGGGGGCCCCCAGATACGCAGTATTTT. It codes for CASRSGGPPDTQYF.

In this sample, this clonotype turned up many times. The chain uses TRBV12-3 or TRBV12-4 and TRBJ2-5; D may be TRBD2 (5 bases). This CDR3 has 15 residues. The ends were cut back, 3 bases at V and 5 bases at J, with 16 bases in the middle. The CDR3 reads CASSFDGGGLETQYF. CDR3 nucleotides: TGTGCCAGCAGTTTCGACGGCGGAGGTCTGGAGACCCAGTACTTC.

The genes are TRBV12-3 or TRBV12-4 and TRBJ1-6, with D tentatively TRBD1 (6 bases). V lost 4 bases, J lost 4 bases, and 8 bases lay in between. CDR3 length: 14 residues. The CDR3 coding sequence is TGTGCCAGCAGTTCGGGACATTATAATTCACCCCTCCACTTT. The encoded protein is CASSSGHYNSPLHF.

The CDR3 protein is CASSLGTPAQGEQYF. The CDR3 DNA reads TGTGCCAGCAGCTTAGGTACTCCCGCCCAGGGAGAGCAGTACTTC. The genes are TRBV7-2 and TRBJ2-7, with D possibly TRBD1 on 5 matching bases. There are 15 residues in the CDR3. The V and J ends lost 1 base and 7 bases respectively, with 17 bases between them. Germline CDR1 and CDR2: SGHTA and FQGNSA.

The chain carries TRBV2 and TRBJ1-5; D is unclear. This CDR3 is 14 amino acids long. V lost 6 bases, J lost 0 bases, and 9 bases lay in between. CDR1 is SNHLY and CDR2 is FYNNEI in the germline V gene. Here the CDR3 reads CASRTDNSNQPQHF. CDR3 bases: TGTGCCAGCAGGACGGATAATAGCAATCAGCCCCAGCATTTT.

The rearrangement uses TRBV4-2 and TRBJ2-7; TRBD1 aligns across 9 bases. Per germline, CDR1 LGHNA and CDR2 YNFKEQ. The CDR3 is made up of 15 amino acids. Unmatched junction bases numbered 5, after V lost 1 base and J lost 4 bases. This CDR3 reads CASSQGTGVSYEQYF. The DNA of the CDR3 is TGTGCCAGCAGCCAAGGGACAGGGGTCAGTTACGAGCAGTACTTC.

Only a few counts were recorded for this clonotype. The rearrangement links TRBV5-1 to TRBJ2-5, with a possible D match to TRBD1 (6 bases). The germline V and J ends were trimmed by 4 bases and 0 bases, with 13 bases remaining between them. The length of the CDR3 is 15 residues. CDR1 is SGHRS, CDR2 YFSETQ, per germline. Here the CDR3 DNA reads TGCGCCAGCAGCCTACAGACAGGAGACCAAGAGACCCAGTACTTC. Protein sequence: CASSLQTGDQETQYF. The full variable domain, with the rest looked up from reference TRBV5-1 and TRBJ2-5, is KAGVTQTPRYLIKTRGQQVTLSCSPISGHRSVSWYQQTPGQGLQFLFEYFSETQRNKGNFPGRFSGRQFSNSRSEMNVSTLELGDSALYLCASSLQTGDQETQYFGPGTRLLVL.

This clonotype appeared a single time. The rearrangement uses TRBV5-3 and TRBJ2-1, with 11 bases matching TRBD2. TRBV5-3 is assigned to the ORF class and has an uncertain function. V dropped 8 bases and J dropped 4; count of bases not matched to a gene: 14. CDR3 size: 17 residues. CDR3 DNA: TGTGCCAGGGGCCCCGTGCTTAGCGGGAGGGCGTACAATGAGCAGTTCTTC. It encodes CARGPVLSGRAYNEQFF.

This clonotype turned up a few times. The rearrangement links TRBV12-3 or TRBV12-4 to TRBJ1-1, with D possibly TRBD1 on 5 matching bases. This CDR3 has 12 amino acids. The ends were cut back, 4 bases at V and 9 bases at J, with 12 bases in the middle. CDR3 region: CASSYGGAKAFF. The CDR3 nucleotides read TGTGCCAGCAGTTACGGGGGAGCGAAAGCTTTCTTT.

This clonotype was seen a handful of times. The chain combines TRBV25-1 with TRBJ1-4, with D possibly being TRBD1 (5 bases). The germline gives CDR1 MGHDK, CDR2 SYGVNS. This CDR3 comprises 14 residues. V lost 11 bases and J lost 2, with 15 bases in between. CDR3 sequence reads: CAATDIYTNEKLFF. The CDR3 coding sequence is TGTGCCGCGACAGACATTTATACTAATGAAAAACTGTTTTTT.

This chain's CDR3 is CASSSRPDEQYF. In nucleotides, the CDR3 is TGTGCCAGCAGCTCAAGACCGGACGAGCAGTACTTC. The chain combines TRBV7-8 with TRBJ2-7; no definite D call. Per germline, CDR1 SGHVS and CDR2 FQNEAQ. The CDR3 is made up of 12 amino acids. The germline V and J ends were trimmed by 4 bases and 5 bases, with 9 bases remaining between them.

Many counts were recorded for this clonotype. The V gene is TRBV5-1, the J gene TRBJ2-6, with TRBD2 as a possible D gene (5 bases). Germline assignment: CDR1 SGHRS and CDR2 YFSETQ. This CDR3 is built from 16 residues. V dropped 0 bases and J dropped 1 base, with 8 bases sitting between them. DNA for the CDR3: TGCGCCAGCAGCTTGGGGGGAGTTTCTGGGGCCAACGTCCTGACTTTC. This sequence encodes CASSLGGVSGANVLTF.

This clonotype was seen only a few times. The V call is TRBV4-2, the J call TRBJ1-5; no clear D gene. The germline V and J ends were trimmed by 0 bases and 1 base, with 10 bases remaining between them. Germline CDR1 LGHNA, CDR2 YNFKEQ. The CDR3 consists of 16 residues. CDR3 DNA: TGTGCCAGCAGCCAAGACGTCGGTGGGAGCAATCAGCCCCAGCATTTT. This translates into CASSQDVGGSNQPQHF.

This clonotype was counted between two and nine times. V usage is TRBV24-1 and J usage is TRBJ2-2; D may correspond to TRBD1 or TRBD2 (5 bases each). The CDR3 consists of 16 residues. The germline CDR1 and CDR2 sequences are KGHDR and SFDVKD. V was clipped by 3 bases and J by 0 bases, with 10 bases between them. The CDR3 DNA reads TGTGCCACCAGTGATCCCGGGACGGCGAACACCGGGGAGCTGTTTTTT. It specifies CATSDPGTANTGELFF.

In this sample, this clonotype turned up once. This chain connects TRBV20-1 to TRBJ2-7, with D uncertain. The CDR3 contains 15 residues. Trimming shortened V by 0 bases and J by 0 bases, and 12 bases separated the two germline ends. Germline CDR1 DFQATT, CDR2 SNEGSKA (reference sequence). The chain's CDR3 is CSARDRAGRSYEQYF. The CDR3 bases are TGCAGTGCTAGAGATCGGGCAGGTCGCTCCTACGAGCAGTACTTC.

In this sample, this clonotype turned up once. The V gene is TRBV18, the J gene TRBJ2-5; unclear D gene. The V end was cut by 3 bases, the J end by 2 bases, with 10 bases between. Germline CDR1 is KGHSH and CDR2 is LQKENI. This CDR3 is 14 amino acids long. Written as DNA, the CDR3 is TGTGCCAGCTCACCGCGAATGGGGCAAGAGACCCAGTACTTC. Translation: CASSPRMGQETQYF.

This clonotype came up a few times. This chain links TRBV29-1 with TRBJ1-1; D is undetermined. Germline V gives CDR1 SQVTM, CDR2 ANQGSEA. There are 13 residues in the CDR3. The V end lost 6 bases, the J end lost 2 bases, and 13 bases lay between the germline ends. CDR3 DNA: TGCAGCGTAGACACAAACCAAAACACTGAAGCTTTCTTT. Protein: CSVDTNQNTEAFF.

The V gene is TRBV5-4, the J gene TRBJ1-1; no definite D call. Per germline, CDR1 SGHNT and CDR2 YYREEE (reference sequence). V was trimmed by 9 bases and J by 8 bases, leaving 14 bases between them. The CDR3 consists of 11 residues. The CDR3 here is CAMGPGLEAFF. The CDR3 region has the DNA TGTGCCATGGGCCCTGGGCTAGAAGCTTTCTTT.

This clonotype was observed a few times. The chain carries TRBV20-1 and TRBJ2-5; D might be TRBD1 or TRBD2, each matching 5 bases. Trimming left V 6 bases short and J 0 bases short, with 20 bases between. This CDR3 is built from 16 residues. The germline V gene has CDR1 DFQATT and CDR2 SNEGSKA (reference sequence). CDR3 DNA: TGCAGTGCGTCCGGGACCAAACCGAAGAACCAAGAGACCCAGTACTTC. Residues: CSASGTKPKNQETQYF.

The chain combines TRBV29-1 with TRBJ2-3; D is perhaps TRBD2 (6 bases). The germline V gene encodes CDR1 SQVTM and CDR2 ANQGSEA. The CDR3 length is 14 residues. Deletions cut 7 bases from V and 3 bases from J, with 17 bases between. This CDR3 is CSGGQLAQTDTQYF. Written as DNA, the CDR3 is TGCAGCGGAGGGCAACTAGCCCAGACAGATACGCAGTATTTT.

The gene calls are TRBV12-3 or TRBV12-4 and TRBJ2-7; 9 bases line up with TRBD1. The CDR3 sequence is 15 residues long. With V trimmed by 5 bases and J by 5 bases, 10 bases remained unmatched. CDR3 loop: CASSRMGTGPNEQYF. DNA for the CDR3: TGTGCCAGCAGTAGAATGGGGACAGGGCCCAACGAGCAGTACTTC.

This clonotype was counted between two and nine times. The chain employs TRBV7-9 and TRBJ2-2, with 11 bases that match TRBD2. CDR1 is SEHNR, CDR2 FQNEAQ, per germline (reference sequence). The CDR3 is 17 amino acids. The CDR3 nucleotides read TGTGCTGTCGGCTGGCCTAGCGGGGGGCGTCACACCGGGGAGCTGTTTTTT. Its protein is CAVGWPSGGRHTGELFF.

This clonotype was observed a few times. V is TRBV25-1 and J is TRBJ1-3; D might be TRBD1 (6 bases). CDR3 length: 14 amino acids. Germline V gene lookup returns CDR1 MGHDK and CDR2 SYGVNS. The V end lost 7 bases, the J end lost 4 bases, and 14 bases lay between the germline ends. The CDR3 sequence: CASTRGGIGNTIYF. The DNA of the CDR3 is TGTGCCAGCACCCGAGGGGGGATCGGAAACACCATATATTTT.

This clonotype was seen only a few times. The chain links TRBV6-2 or TRBV6-3 to TRBJ2-2; D unclear. This CDR3 comprises 14 residues. Per germline, CDR1 MNHEY and CDR2 SVGEGT. Between the trimmed V and J ends, which lost 3 bases and 1 base, there was a span of 6 bases. CDR3 in amino acids: CASSYKRNTGELFF. The CDR3 DNA is TGTGCCAGCAGTTATAAACGGAACACCGGGGAGCTGTTTTTT.

This chain connects TRBV12-3 or TRBV12-4 to TRBJ2-2, with TRBD2 identical over 12 bases. V trimming: 7 bases; J trimming: 4 bases; junction bases outside the gene matches: 4. The CDR3 sequence is 15 residues long. The CDR3 DNA sequence: TGTGCCAGCACACTAGCGGGAGGACCCACCGGGGAGCTGTTTTTT. It encodes CASTLAGGPTGELFF.

The chain employs TRBV12-3 or TRBV12-4 and TRBJ2-3, with 8 bases identical to TRBD2. Trimming took 10 bases from V and 5 from J; bases not matched to a gene: 8. The CDR3 loop spans 13 amino acids. The DNA for the CDR3 is TGTGCCACTTCGGGGGGGCTTGGAGATACGCAGTATTTT. Protein sequence: CATSGGLGDTQYF.

The chain has TRBV7-2 and TRBJ2-4; maybe TRBD1 (6 bases). CDR1 is SGHTA and CDR2 is FQGNSA in the germline V gene. The ends were cut back, 5 bases at V and 3 bases at J, with 14 bases in the middle. This CDR3 region has 15 residues. The CDR3 loop reads CASSPSWGHKNIQYF. The DNA for the CDR3 is TGTGCCAGCAGCCCAAGTTGGGGACACAAAAACATTCAGTACTTC.

This clonotype was detected ten times or more. The chain recombines TRBV12-3 or TRBV12-4 with TRBJ1-2; D ambiguous. V shed 6 bases and J shed 4 bases, with 21 bases lying between them. The CDR3 consists of 16 residues. In DNA form, the CDR3 reads TGTGCCAGCAGCCCTCGTGGGCCACTCACTCTCTATGGCTACACCTTC. Its protein is CASSPRGPLTLYGYTF.

A few counts support this clonotype. V is TRBV5-1 and J is TRBJ2-3, with 13 bases aligning to TRBD2. V dropped 0 bases and J dropped 2; count of bases not matched to a gene: 3. The CDR3 has 17 residues. CDR1 is SGHRS, CDR2 YFSETQ, per germline. The CDR3 DNA is TGCGCCAGCAGCTTGGGGACTAGCGGGAGTGCCACAGATACGCAGTATTTT. It codes for CASSLGTSGSATDTQYF.